Sequencing of this TCR beta chain was carried out in a study of T-cell reconstitution after alpha-beta-depleted transplantation in children. This clonotype was counted ten times or more. CDR1 and CDR2 (germline): SGHRS, YFSETQ. Trimming took off 4 bases at V and 0 bases at J, with 10 bases between the two ends. This CDR3 spans 15 amino acids. TCRbeta library construction was performed incorporating unique molecular identifiers. TCRdb independently ran MiXCR on the PCR reads; one entry per CDR3 protein. The sample yields 400,000 to 500,000 distinct CDR3 sequences, roughly 11% seen once. The sequences come from PBMCs from the stem cell graft donor, collected from the stem cell graft. The chain joins TRBV5-1 to TRBJ1-4; no reliable D call. The receptor was isolated from a human donor who donated a stem cell graft to a child with acute myeloid leukemia. Here the CDR3 reads CASSPGVTTNEKLFF. DNA for the CDR3: TGCGCCAGCAGCCCGGGAGTAACAACTAATGAAAAACTGTTTTTT. Full variable domain (rest looked up from reference TRBV5-1 and TRBJ1-4): KAGVTQTPRYLIKTRGQQVTLSCSPISGHRSVSWYQQTPGQGLQFLFEYFSETQRNKGNFPGRFSGRQFSNSRSEMNVSTLELGDSALYLCASSPGVTTNEKLFFGSGTQLSVL.